Below, 2 T cell receptor beta chains from the same sample are listed, as sequenced in a study of blood T cell repertoires in COVID-19. Here immunoSEQ multiplex PCR was the method, and the copy in TCRdb shows in-frame clones only, minus some. The profile shows about 86,000 clones, more than 60% of them singletons. Material for sequencing was peripheral blood. The receptors derive from an older man with acute or convalescent COVID-19.

DNA for the CDR3: TGCGCCAGCAGCCAAGAGGGACTAGCGGCCTACAATGAGCAGTTCTTC. Amino acids: CASSQEGLAAYNEQFF. The chain combines TRBV4-1 with TRBJ2-1, with TRBD2 identical over 11 bases. Unmatched junction bases numbered 0, after V lost 0 bases and J lost 2 bases. The length of the CDR3 is 16 residues. Germline V CDR1 and CDR2: MGHRA, YSYEKL.

J is TRBJ2-3 and V is TRBV27, with D tentatively TRBD2 (6 bases). The CDR3 loop spans 14 amino acids. Germline V gene sequence: CDR1 MNHEY, CDR2 SMNVEV (reference sequence). The CDR3: CATGAGRSTDTQYF. The CDR3 nucleotides are TGTGCGACCGGGGCGGGGAGGAGCACAGATACGCAGTATTTT.